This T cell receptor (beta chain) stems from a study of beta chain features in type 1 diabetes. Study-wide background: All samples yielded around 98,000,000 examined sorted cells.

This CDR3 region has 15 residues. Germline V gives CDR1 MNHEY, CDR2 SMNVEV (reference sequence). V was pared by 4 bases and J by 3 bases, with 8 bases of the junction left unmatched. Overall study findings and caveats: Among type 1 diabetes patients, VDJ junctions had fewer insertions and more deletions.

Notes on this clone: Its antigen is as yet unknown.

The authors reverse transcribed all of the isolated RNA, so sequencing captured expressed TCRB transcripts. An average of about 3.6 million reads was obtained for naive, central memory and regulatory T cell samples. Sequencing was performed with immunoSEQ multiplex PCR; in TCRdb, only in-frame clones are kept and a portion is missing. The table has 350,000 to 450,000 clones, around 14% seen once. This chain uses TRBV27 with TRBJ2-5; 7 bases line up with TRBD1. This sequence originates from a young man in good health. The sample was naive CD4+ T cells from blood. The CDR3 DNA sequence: TGTGCCAGCAGTTCCCGCCCGACAGGGAAAGAGACCCAGTACTTC. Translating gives CASSSRPTGKETQYF.